In this sample, the clone carrying this T cell receptor beta chain turned up many times. The record originates from a study of T-cell memory formation after mild COVID-19. From the 5' RACE reads, TCRdb called clonotypes with MiXCR, one entry per CDR3 protein. The table shows 14,000 to 15,000 distinct CDR3 sequences, with 20% to 25% occurring only once. The sample consisted of PBMCs or a T cell subset sorted from them (not recorded which). The origin of this receptor is a man aged 18-30 years who had mild COVID-19 (a few samples of this study predate the infection). Cell type and time point are not known.

DNA for the CDR3: TGCGCCAGCAGCCCGCAGGGTCCCTCAGAGACCCAGTACTTC. This gives the protein CASSPQGPSETQYF. The chain has TRBV4-3 and TRBJ2-5; D is perhaps TRBD1 (5 bases). From germline, CDR1 is LGHNA and CDR2 YSLEER. This CDR3 is 14 amino acids long. The germline V and J ends were trimmed by 4 bases and 4 bases, with 13 bases remaining between them.